This T cell receptor (beta chain) was captured by sequencing in a study of cytomegalovirus exposure and HLA in healthy donors. PCR employed 60 Vbeta and 13 Jbeta primers. The table came from immunoSEQ multiplex PCR; TCRdb's copy has only in-frame clones and leaves some out. The table lists about 130,000 clones. The CDR3 totals 16 residues. V was trimmed by 7 bases and J by 6 bases, leaving 21 bases between them. The germline V gene has CDR1 LNHDA and CDR2 SQIVND (reference sequence). The clonotype comes from a woman between 40 and 50 years old in good health and CMV-seropositive. Input material: PBMCs. This rearrangement joins TRBV19 to TRBJ2-2, with a possible D match to TRBD1 (5 bases). The CDR3 bases are TGTGCCAGTACCACCGCTGGCAGGGAAAGGGCCGGGGAGCTGTTTTTT. Translated: CASTTAGRERAGELFF.